The 18 T cell receptor beta chains below were found in one sample sequenced in a study of blood T cell repertoires in COVID-19. TCRdb's table, derived via immunoSEQ multiplex PCR, lists solely in-frame clones and lacks some. The table shows fewer than 450,000 clones, with 87% occurring only once. Specimen: peripheral blood. These receptor sequences come from a woman aged 45-65 years with COVID-19, enrolled during active disease.

This clone has more than one count but fewer than ten. This chain connects TRBV7-6 to TRBJ2-7; D gene ambiguous. The germline V gene has CDR1 SGHVS and CDR2 FNYEAQ. CDR3 length: 11 residues. V was clipped by 3 bases and J by 3 bases, with 3 bases between them. This CDR3 is CASSFSYEQYF. The DNA of the CDR3 is TGTGCCAGCAGCTTCAGCTACGAGCAGTACTTC.

This chain joins TRBV19 and TRBJ2-7, with 7 bases aligning to TRBD2. The germline V gene has CDR1 LNHDA and CDR2 SQIVND (reference sequence). The V segment lost 5 bases and the J segment 3 bases; nucleotides outside the gene matches: 10. This CDR3 spans 15 amino acids. This chain's CDR3 is CASSPTGGGSYEQYF. The CDR3, as DNA: TGTGCCAGTAGTCCGACCGGAGGCGGGAGCTACGAGCAGTACTTC.

In DNA, the CDR3 is TGTGCCAGCAGCCAGGGACTAGCGGGATCTGGCTACGAGCAGTACTTC. It specifies CASSQGLAGSGYEQYF. The chain uses TRBV14 and TRBJ2-7, with 13 bases lining up with TRBD2. The germline V gene has CDR1 SGHDN and CDR2 FVKESK. CDR3 length equals 16 residues. After removal of 3 bases from V and 3 bases from J, the junction contained 5 bases not matched to a gene.

The chain links TRBV5-1 to TRBJ1-3; 7 bases are shared with TRBD1. The length of the CDR3 is 17 residues. Trimming at V came to 3 bases and at J to 2 bases, leaving 11 bases not matched to a gene. Germline V gives CDR1 SGHRS, CDR2 YFSETQ. CDR3 sequence: CASSWARTGDPGNTIYF. CDR3 in DNA: TGCGCCAGCAGCTGGGCACGGACAGGCGATCCTGGAAACACCATATATTTT. Full variable domain (missing parts from reference TRBV5-1 and TRBJ1-3): KAGVTQTPRYLIKTRGQQVTLSCSPISGHRSVSWYQQTPGQGLQFLFEYFSETQRNKGNFPGRFSGRQFSNSRSEMNVSTLELGDSALYLCASSWARTGDPGNTIYFGEGSWLTVV.

The chain carries TRBV30 and TRBJ1-1; D gene ambiguous. Per germline, CDR1 GTSNPN and CDR2 SVGIG (reference sequence). This CDR3 region has 13 residues. Trimming removed 1 base at V and 0 bases at J, with 6 bases between. CDR3 bases: TGTGCCTGGAGTGCCCAGGTGAACACTGAAGCTTTCTTT. Amino acids: CAWSAQVNTEAFF.

The V gene is TRBV7-9, the J gene TRBJ2-2; 9 bases map to TRBD2. V dropped 5 bases and J dropped 4; count of bases not matched to a gene: 2. The CDR3 runs 14 residues. Germline V gene sequence: CDR1 SEHNR, CDR2 FQNEAQ (reference sequence). CDR3 in amino acids: CASSVSGSTGELFF. DNA of the CDR3: TGTGCCAGCAGCGTTAGCGGGAGCACCGGGGAGCTGTTTTTT.

This rearrangement joins TRBV20-1 to TRBJ1-1; 7 bases are a match to TRBD1. The CDR3 runs to 14 residues. V lost 3 bases to trimming and J lost 1 base; unmatched junction nucleotides: 5. Germline V gene data show CDR1 as DFQATT and CDR2 as SNEGSKA (reference sequence). CDR3: CSASEDRRNTEAFF. The DNA for the CDR3 is TGCAGTGCTAGTGAGGACAGGAGGAACACTGAAGCTTTCTTT.

The gene calls are TRBV20-1 and TRBJ2-7; no definite D call. Germline V gene sequence: CDR1 DFQATT, CDR2 SNEGSKA (reference sequence). V dropped 3 bases and J dropped 6 bases, with 12 bases sitting between them. The CDR3 runs to 12 residues. In DNA, the CDR3 is TGCAGTGCTAGTATGGGCTCTGGCGAGCAGTACTTC. It is translated as CSASMGSGEQYF.

The chain is built from TRBV2 and TRBJ1-5, with 9 bases aligning to TRBD1. The V gene end was trimmed by 1 base and the J gene end by 0 bases; junction bases not matched to a gene: 4. From germline, CDR1 is SNHLY and CDR2 FYNNEI. The CDR3 loop spans 17 amino acids. The CDR3 region has the DNA TGTGCCAGCAGTGAAGAGAGGACAGGGGTTAGCAATCAGCCCCAGCATTTT. Its translation is CASSEERTGVSNQPQHF.

The V call is TRBV5-4, the J call TRBJ2-4; tentative D call: TRBD2 (5 bases). Germline values: CDR1 SGHNT, CDR2 YYREEE (reference sequence). This CDR3 has 14 amino acids. V was clipped by 0 bases and J by 4 bases, with 8 bases between them. The CDR3 DNA sequence: TGTGCCAGCAGCTTGGATACGGGAAAAAACATTCAGTACTTC. Translation: CASSLDTGKNIQYF. The entire variable domain, with the rest obtained from reference TRBV5-4 and TRBJ2-4, is as follows: ETGVTQSPTHLIKTRGQQVTLRCSSQSGHNTVSWYQQALGQGPQFIFQYYREEENGRGNFPPRFSGLQFPNYSSELNVNALELDDSALYLCASSLDTGKNIQYFGAGTRLSVL.

This clone was detected only once. The gene calls are TRBV19 and TRBJ2-1; a possible D gene is TRBD2 (5 bases). The CDR3 loop spans 16 amino acids. Germline V lookup: CDR1 LNHDA, CDR2 SQIVND (reference sequence). V lost 6 bases and J 0 bases, leaving 15 bases between the germline ends. The CDR3 nucleotides read TGTGCCAGTAGCAACTACATGGGGAGCTCCTACAATGAGCAGTTCTTC. Encoded protein: CASSNYMGSSYNEQFF.

The chain combines TRBV5-4 with TRBJ2-7; 10 bases map to TRBD1. This CDR3 region has 17 residues. Germline V gives CDR1 SGHNT, CDR2 YYREEE (reference sequence). V trimming: 4 bases; J trimming: 4 bases; junction bases outside the gene matches: 14. CDR3 sequence reads: CASSTFTAGTGVYEQYF. CDR3 in DNA: TGTGCCAGCAGCACCTTCACCGCCGGGACAGGGGTATACGAGCAGTACTTC.

This chain links TRBV18 with TRBJ1-5; D call uncertain. Germline CDR1 reads KGHSH; CDR2 reads LQKENI. CDR3 length: 16 residues. V shed 1 base and J shed 0 bases, with 10 bases lying between them. In DNA form, the CDR3 reads TGTGCCAGCTCACCACGGGCACGAACTAGCAATCAGCCCCAGCATTTT. Protein: CASSPRARTSNQPQHF.

V and J are TRBV11-3 and TRBJ2-1, with a weak D call TRBD1 (6 bases). V lost 3 bases and J 7 bases, leaving 13 bases between the germline ends. The CDR3 extends over 14 amino acids. Germline V gives CDR1 SGHNT, CDR2 YENEEA. CDR3 DNA: TGTGCCAGCAGCTTTGGAGCAGGGACAAATGAGCAGTTCTTC. This encodes CASSFGAGTNEQFF. Full variable domain (rest looked up from reference TRBV11-3 and TRBJ2-1): EAGVVQSPRYKIIEKKQPVAFWCNPISGHNTLYWYLQNLGQGPELLIRYENEEAVDDSQLPKDRFSAERLKGVDSTLKIQPAELGDSAVYLCASSFGAGTNEQFFGPGTRLTVL.

The V call is TRBV24-1, the J call TRBJ1-2; D is perhaps TRBD1 (6 bases). The CDR3 has 15 amino acids. Germline values: CDR1 KGHDR, CDR2 SFDVKD. The ends were cut back, 9 bases at V and 4 bases at J, with 20 bases in the middle. The CDR3 coding sequence is TGTGCCACCTCCCCCCCCAGGCAGGGGACCTATGGCTACACCTTC. Its protein is CATSPPRQGTYGYTF.

V is TRBV3-1 (or the pseudogene TRBV3-2) and J is TRBJ1-6, with no clear D. V was clipped by 3 bases and J by 9 bases, with 9 bases between them. This CDR3 has 13 amino acids. From germline, CDR1 is LGHDT and CDR2 YNNKEL (reference sequence). The CDR3 region is CASSQTTVSPLHF. The DNA for the CDR3 is TGTGCCAGCAGCCAGACTACGGTTTCACCCCTCCACTTT.

This chain uses TRBV7-2 with TRBJ1-1; TRBD1 matches at 8 bases. The junction had 5 bases not matched to a gene; V was cut back by 5 bases and J by 3 bases. The germline V gene encodes CDR1 SGHTA and CDR2 FQGNSA. This CDR3 comprises 14 residues. The DNA for the CDR3 is TGTGCCAGCAGCGCACGACAGGGGTACACTGAAGCTTTCTTT. Its protein product is CASSARQGYTEAFF. The whole variable domain, remainder taken from reference TRBV7-2 and TRBJ1-1, is GAGVSQSPSNKVTEKGKDVELRCDPISGHTALYWYRQSLGQGLEFLIYFQGNSAPDKSGLPSDRFSAERTGGSVSTLTIQRTQQEDSAVYLCASSARQGYTEAFFGQGTRLTVV.

The rearrangement links TRBV21-1 to TRBJ2-7; the table's D gene call, TRBD2, was not cross checked with the DNA. TRBV21-1 is marked as a pseudogene. The length of the CDR3 is 15 residues. CDR3 sequence reads: CASSKVERRAYEQYF. The DNA of the CDR3 is TGTGCCAGCAGCAAAGTCGAGCGCCGAGCCTACGAGCAGTACTTC.